This passage covers 25 T cell receptor beta chains from one sample sequenced in a study of lung T cells in sarcoidosis with Löfgren's syndrome. TCRdb called the reads again in MiXCR, with one record for every CDR3 protein. The sample includes some 19,000 distinct CDR3 sequences, around 20% of them seen just once. The sample taken for sequencing was CD4+ T cells from bronchoalveolar lavage. The receptors originated from a human donor with sarcoidosis (Löfgren's syndrome or another form), or a control subject (not recorded which).

This clonotype was counted many times. The chain links TRBV5-4 to TRBJ2-3; D uncertain. V lost 1 base and J 0 bases, leaving 6 bases between the germline ends. The CDR3 is made up of 14 amino acids. Germline lookup yields CDR1 SGHNT and CDR2 YYREEE (reference sequence). Here the CDR3 DNA reads TGTGCCAGCAGCTTGCAGTACAGCACAGATACGCAGTATTTT. It codes for CASSLQYSTDTQYF.

This clonotype qualifies as medium-sized. The chain links TRBV6-2 or TRBV6-3 to TRBJ2-3; 10 bases fit TRBD1. This CDR3 has 13 amino acids. V dropped 6 bases and J dropped 8; count of bases not matched to a gene: 5. Germline loops: CDR1 MNHEY, CDR2 SVGEGT. CDR3 in DNA: TGTGCCAGCAGCCGGGACAGGGGAGGTACGCAGTATTTT. It encodes CASSRDRGGTQYF.

This clonotype turned up a few times. The rearrangement joins TRBV4-3 to TRBJ1-2; tentative D call: TRBD1 (6 bases). This CDR3 is 13 amino acids long. V was pared by 0 bases and J by 9 bases, with 11 bases between. The germline CDR1 and CDR2 sequences are LGHNA and YSLEER. This chain's CDR3 is CASSQDTGMSYTF. The CDR3 DNA reads as TGCGCCAGCAGCCAAGATACAGGGATGAGCTACACCTTC.

For this clonotype: A clone one base away is much larger, so this may be a read error. It is likely a read error, because the conserved phenylalanine at the end of the CDR3 is missing. The rearrangement links TRBV7-2 to TRBJ1-1; 8 nucleotides line up with TRBD1. The CDR3 runs to 13 residues. J gave up 6 bases and V 3 bases, and 3 bases lay outside the gene matches. The germline CDR1 and CDR2 sequences are SGHTA and FQGNSA. CDR3 protein: CASSFGQGAEAFI. CDR3 DNA sequence: TGTGCCAGCAGCTTCGGACAGGGCGCTGAAGCTTTCATT.

This clonotype was recorded many times. The chain uses TRBV28 and TRBJ2-6; a weak D match, TRBD2 (5 bases). This CDR3 contains 17 residues. Deletions cut 6 bases from V and 0 bases from J, with 15 bases between. The germline V gene has CDR1 MDHEN and CDR2 SYDVKM. The CDR3 here is CASSTGIYNSGANVLTF. CDR3 nucleotides: TGTGCCAGCAGCACCGGGATCTATAACTCTGGGGCCAACGTCCTGACTTTC.

In its sample, this clonotype is medium-sized. The chain links TRBV20-1 to TRBJ1-1, with D possibly matching TRBD1 (5 bases). The CDR3 has 12 residues. CDR1 DFQATT and CDR2 SNEGSKA come from the germline V gene (reference sequence). V was shortened by 5 bases and J by 3 bases, with 10 bases between the two germline ends. CDR3: CSAESGHTEAFF. The CDR3 bases are TGCAGTGCTGAATCAGGGCACACTGAAGCTTTCTTT.

By sample fraction, this clonotype is medium-sized. The chain combines TRBV7-9 with TRBJ1-1, with D unclear. The CDR3 contains 13 residues. CDR1 is SEHNR, CDR2 FQNEAQ, per germline (reference sequence). The V and J ends lost 0 bases and 5 bases respectively, with 7 bases between them. Here the CDR3 DNA reads TGTGCCAGCAGCTTAGCGCGGGGAACTGAAGCTTTCTTT. This encodes CASSLARGTEAFF. The entire variable domain, with the rest obtained from reference TRBV7-9 and TRBJ1-1, is as follows: DTGVSQNPRHKITKRGQNVTFRCDPISEHNRLYWYRQTLGQGPEFLTYFQNEAQLEKSRLLSDRFSAERPKGSFSTLEIQRTEQGDSAMYLCASSLARGTEAFFGQGTRLTVV.

V gene TRBV5-4 combines with J gene TRBJ2-7; 10 nucleotides line up with TRBD2. The germline gives CDR1 SGHNT, CDR2 YYREEE (reference sequence). The trim removed 7 bases at V and 2 bases at J, leaving 6 bases unmatched. The CDR3 has 14 residues. Written as DNA, the CDR3 is TGTGCCAGCTCGGGGACTAGCGTTCCCTACGAGCAGTACTTC. Encoded protein: CASSGTSVPYEQYF. Filled out from reference TRBV5-4 and TRBJ2-7, the complete variable domain reads ETGVTQSPTHLIKTRGQQVTLRCSSQSGHNTVSWYQQALGQGPQFIFQYYREEENGRGNFPPRFSGLQFPNYSSELNVNALELDDSALYLCASSGTSVPYEQYFGPGTRLTVT.

This chain uses TRBV5-4 with TRBJ1-1; tentative D call: TRBD1 (6 bases). V lost 6 bases to trimming and J lost 3 bases, with 15 bases between them. The CDR3 covers 14 residues. Germline CDR1 and CDR2: SGHNT and YYREEE (reference sequence). In nucleotides, the CDR3 is TGTGCCAGCATCCCACAGGGTGGGGACACTGAAGCTTTCTTT. Translated, it gives CASIPQGGDTEAFF.

Points on this clonotype: Being one base from a much bigger clone, this may be a read error. CDR3 in DNA: TGCGCCAGCAGCCAGGGGACAGGGCGGGCAGATACGCAGTATTTT. Encoded protein: CASSQGTGRADTQYF. The chain uses TRBV4-1 and TRBJ2-3; 9 bases are shared with TRBD1. After removal of 3 bases from V and 4 bases from J, the junction contained 5 bases not matched to a gene. CDR1 and CDR2 (germline): MGHRA, YSYEKL. This CDR3 is built from 15 residues.

Many counts were recorded for this clonotype. This chain connects TRBV7-2 to TRBJ2-7; 8 bases are shared with TRBD2. Germline CDR1 is SGHTA and CDR2 is FQGNSA. The CDR3 consists of 14 residues. J was trimmed by 5 bases and V by 1 base; bases with no gene match: 4. Here the CDR3 reads CASSLGTSIDEQYF. Written as DNA, the CDR3 is TGTGCCAGCAGCTTAGGGACTAGCATCGACGAGCAGTACTTC.

This clonotype has at least ten counts. The chain joins TRBV14 to TRBJ1-1, with D unresolved. The CDR3 length is 17 residues. The ends were cut back, 1 base at V and 2 bases at J, with 17 bases in the middle. Germline V gene data show CDR1 as SGHDN and CDR2 as FVKESK. The CDR3 loop reads CASSQVSFFALNTEAFF. CDR3 sequence (DNA): TGTGCCAGCAGCCAAGTTTCCTTTTTTGCCTTAAACACTGAAGCTTTCTTT. Supplemented by reference TRBV14 and TRBJ1-1, the full variable domain reads EAGVTQFPSHSVIEKGQTVTLRCDPISGHDNLYWYRRVMGKEIKFLLHFVKESKQDESGMPNNRFLAERTGGTYSTLKVQPAELEDSGVYFCASSQVSFFALNTEAFFGQGTRLTVV.

This clonotype qualifies as medium-sized. V is TRBV20-1 and J is TRBJ2-7, with TRBD1 identical over 9 bases. The germline CDR1 and CDR2 sequences are DFQATT and SNEGSKA (reference sequence). Trimming at V came to 6 bases and at J to 4 bases, leaving 10 bases not matched to a gene. The CDR3 is 14 amino acids. As DNA, the CDR3 is TGCAGTGCCCCGCGGGACAGGGTGACGTACGAGCAGTACTTC. It translates to CSAPRDRVTYEQYF.

As for this clonotype: At one end the junction does not follow the germline gene, possibly because of a read error. The chain joins TRBV19 to TRBJ2-5, with 9 bases matching TRBD1. CDR1 LNHDA and CDR2 SQIVND come from the germline V gene (reference sequence). The CDR3 length is 16 residues. CDR3 sequence: CASSSRGGQGQEIQYF. The DNA for the CDR3 is TGTGCCAGTAGCTCGCGCGGGGGACAGGGCCAAGAGATCCAGTACTTC.

This clonotype showed up many times. V gene TRBV28 combines with J gene TRBJ2-1; TRBD2 aligns across 10 bases. The CDR3 spans 17 residues. V shed 10 bases and J 2 bases; nucleotides not matched to a gene: 14. Per the germline V gene, CDR1 is MDHEN and CDR2 is SYDVKM. CDR3 sequence: CANSPGTSVGTYNEQFF. The DNA of the CDR3 is TGTGCCAACAGCCCCGGGACTAGCGTAGGCACCTACAATGAGCAGTTCTTC.

Ten or more counts support this clonotype. The rearrangement joins TRBV4-1 to TRBJ2-7; 15 nucleotides match TRBD2. This CDR3 has 17 residues. The J segment lost 6 bases and the V segment lost 4 bases, leaving 10 bases of the junction unmatched. Looked up from germline, CDR1 is MGHRA and CDR2 is YSYEKL. CDR3 in amino acids: CASSPGQGLAGGLEQYF. DNA for the CDR3: TGCGCCAGCAGCCCCGGACAGGGACTAGCGGGAGGTCTCGAGCAGTACTTC.

Regarding this clonotype: The junction differs from germline at one of its ends, possibly a read error. The chain links TRBV6-2 or TRBV6-3 to TRBJ2-7; D might be TRBD1 (5 bases). The germline V gene has CDR1 MNHEY and CDR2 SVGEGT. CDR3 length: 15 amino acids. The CDR3 DNA reads TGTGCTAGCAGACCAACAGGCCCCCGATCCTACGAGCAGTACTTC. It yields the protein CASRPTGPRSYEQYF.

A remark on this clonotype: A much larger clone differs from this one at a single base, so this may be a read error. The chain recombines TRBV6-6 with TRBJ2-7, with TRBD1 matching over 8 bases. Germline V CDR1 and CDR2: MNHNY, SVGAGI (reference sequence). The CDR3 sequence is 13 residues long. With 10 bases clipped from V and 3 bases from J, the junction kept 8 bases outside the gene matches. CDR3 DNA: TGTGCCACCGCGGGACAGGCGATCTACGAGCAGTACTTC. Protein: CATAGQAIYEQYF.

This clonotype was seen many times. The chain employs TRBV7-6 and TRBJ2-1; D is uncertain. V dropped 4 bases and J dropped 4 bases, with 11 bases sitting between them. There are 14 residues in the CDR3. Per the germline V gene, CDR1 is SGHVS and CDR2 is FNYEAQ. This CDR3 is CASSSLTGYNEQFF. CDR3 bases: TGTGCCAGCAGCTCATTAACGGGTTACAATGAGCAGTTCTTC.

This chain's CDR3 is CAIKIAGNSYEQYF. The DNA for the CDR3 is TGTGCCATCAAGATAGCGGGGAACTCCTACGAGCAGTACTTC. The chain has TRBV10-3 and TRBJ2-7; 8 bases line up with TRBD2. Germline assignment: CDR1 ENHRY and CDR2 SYGVKD. CDR3 length equals 14 residues. V lost 7 bases, J lost 0 bases, and 5 bases stayed unmatched.

The chain couples TRBV5-4 to TRBJ2-5; D is undetermined. Trimming took 4 bases from V and 3 from J, leaving 10 bases between them. The CDR3 has 13 amino acids. The germline gives CDR1 SGHNT, CDR2 YYREEE (reference sequence). The CDR3 loop is CASSGRSKETQYF. The CDR3 bases are TGTGCCAGCAGCGGACGGTCCAAAGAGACCCAGTACTTC. Full variable domain (rest looked up from reference TRBV5-4 and TRBJ2-5): ETGVTQSPTHLIKTRGQQVTLRCSSQSGHNTVSWYQQALGQGPQFIFQYYREEENGRGNFPPRFSGLQFPNYSSELNVNALELDDSALYLCASSGRSKETQYFGPGTRLLVL.

This clonotype was found many times. The chain recombines TRBV6-6 with TRBJ2-1, with 11 bases lining up with TRBD2. The CDR3 sequence is 14 residues long. V shed 2 bases, J shed 6 bases, and the junction held 0 bases outside the gene matches. Germline assignment: CDR1 MNHNY and CDR2 SVGAGI (reference sequence). The CDR3 nucleotides are TGTGCCAGCAGTTACGGGACTAGCGGCAATGAGCAGTTCTTC. It codes for CASSYGTSGNEQFF.

This clonotype has at least ten counts. This chain uses TRBV7-2 with TRBJ2-3, with D possibly being TRBD1 or TRBD2 (5 bases each). The CDR3 length is 13 residues. Germline lookup yields CDR1 SGHTA and CDR2 FQGNSA. Trimming shortened V by 5 bases and J by 8 bases, and 14 bases separated the two germline ends. The DNA of the CDR3 is TGTGCCAGCAGCCCCGAGGGGTTTGGTACGCAGTATTTT. Translated, it gives CASSPEGFGTQYF.

In this sample, this clonotype turned up once. This may be a read error: a much more frequent sequence differs by one nucleotide. The V and J genes are TRBV24-1 and TRBJ2-1, with 7 bases that match TRBD1. Per germline, CDR1 KGHDR and CDR2 SFDVKD. CDR3 length equals 17 residues. The CDR3 DNA sequence: TGTGCCACCAGTGAATCAACAGGGGAGAGCTCCTACAATGAGCGGTTCTTC. Protein product: CATSESTGESSYNERFF.

About this clonotype itself: Since a much larger clone is just one base distant, this may be a read error. The chain couples TRBV4-3 to TRBJ1-5; D remains unclear. TRBJ2-3 matches the DNA end more closely, so the J call is doubtful. The CDR3 loop spans 13 amino acids. The germline CDR1 and CDR2 sequences are LGHNA and YSLEER. The CDR3 DNA follows: TGCGCCAGCAGCCAAGACCGCAATCAGCCCCAGTATTTT. It yields the protein CASSQDRNQPQYF.